Following are 15 T cell receptor beta chains from one sample sequenced in a study of T cells in Graves' hyperthyroidism and ophthalmopathy. Amplified TCR beta CDR3 regions came from RNA transcripts. HTBI primers were employed in a first-round RT-PCR of the TCR CDR3. TCRdb processed the multiplex PCR reads anew with MiXCR; each CDR3 protein has one entry. The table lists approximately 600,000 distinct CDR3 sequences, less than 25% of them singletons. The specimen was blood. The receptors here all came from a man aged 25 to 40 with Graves' ophthalmopathy.

The chain is built from TRBV20-1 and TRBJ2-7, with D possibly being TRBD2 (6 bases). There are 14 residues in the CDR3. The V gene lost 5 bases and the J gene lost 4 bases, with 18 bases spanning the gap. In germline, CDR1 is DFQATT, CDR2 SNEGSKA (reference sequence). In DNA form, the CDR3 reads TGCAGTGCTCCCACCGGGTCGGGAGAGTACGAGCAGTACTTC. It yields the protein CSAPTGSGEYEQYF.

This chain uses TRBV10-3 with TRBJ2-5; tentative D call: TRBD2 (7 bases). This CDR3 region has 13 residues. Germline CDR1 reads ENHRY; CDR2 reads SYGVKD. The germline V and J ends were trimmed by 3 bases and 5 bases, with 10 bases remaining between them. The CDR3 DNA is TGTGCCATCAGTGAAGGGGGGGGCGAGACCCAGTACTTC. It yields the protein CAISEGGGETQYF.

This clonotype was counted between two and nine times. The gene calls are TRBV20-1 and TRBJ2-1, with 13 bases lining up with TRBD2. Germline loops: CDR1 DFQATT, CDR2 SNEGSKA (reference sequence). The length of the CDR3 is 15 residues. The trim removed 3 bases at V and 6 bases at J, leaving 5 bases unmatched. CDR3 DNA: TGCAGTGCTAGGCCCGGGACTAGCGGGGCCAATGAGCAGTTCTTC. It is translated as CSARPGTSGANEQFF.

The chain carries TRBV27 and TRBJ1-5; 9 bases fit TRBD1. V shed 2 bases and J 7 bases; nucleotides not matched to a gene: 6. The germline CDR1 and CDR2 sequences are MNHEY and SMNVEV (reference sequence). The CDR3 loop spans 15 amino acids. CDR3 region: CASSLMGQGGQPQHF. The CDR3 DNA sequence: TGTGCCAGCAGTTTAATGGGACAGGGAGGCCAGCCCCAGCATTTT.

This chain joins TRBV4-1 and TRBJ1-1, with 7 bases aligning to TRBD1. The germline V gene has CDR1 MGHRA and CDR2 YSYEKL. CDR3 length: 15 residues. Trimming took 2 bases from V and 5 from J; bases not matched to a gene: 8. The CDR3 coding sequence is TGCGCCAGCAGCCAAAGTAAGGGGGCAGGAACTGAAGCTTTCTTT. This gives the protein CASSQSKGAGTEAFF.

The sample holds many counts of this clonotype. The V and J genes are TRBV20-1 and TRBJ2-1, with D unclear. CDR3 size: 15 residues. Germline-derived CDR1 and CDR2 are DFQATT and SNEGSKA (reference sequence). Trimming removed 0 bases from V and 7 bases from J, with 16 bases in between. Here the CDR3 reads CSARDRPSMGNEQFF. DNA of the CDR3: TGCAGTGCTAGAGATAGGCCCTCGATGGGGAATGAGCAGTTCTTC.

This clonotype was recorded at least ten times. The chain links TRBV28 to TRBJ2-1; no clear D gene. The V gene lost 5 bases and the J gene lost 0 bases, with 11 bases spanning the gap. The CDR3 has 15 amino acids. Germline CDR1 is MDHEN and CDR2 is SYDVKM. This chain's CDR3 is CASSPLPSSYNEQFF. DNA of the CDR3: TGTGCCAGCAGTCCCCTTCCCTCCTCCTACAATGAGCAGTTCTTC.

The V call is TRBV20-1, the J call TRBJ2-5, with 14 bases aligning to TRBD2. The CDR3 is 16 residues long. V was clipped by 5 bases and J by 4 bases; unmatched bases: 9. Germline V gives CDR1 DFQATT, CDR2 SNEGSKA (reference sequence). CDR3 protein: CSASPGLAGASETQYF. CDR3 DNA sequence: TGCAGTGCTTCACCGGGACTAGCGGGAGCGTCAGAGACCCAGTACTTC.

Many counts were recorded for this clonotype. V and J are TRBV11-2 and TRBJ1-1; 8 positions agree with TRBD1. The CDR3 spans 16 residues. With 5 bases clipped from V and 1 base from J, the junction kept 9 bases outside the gene matches. CDR1 is SGHAT, CDR2 FQNNGV, per germline. In DNA, the CDR3 is TGTGCCAGCAGCGCTCTAAGGACAGGGCGGAACACTGAAGCTTTCTTT. This gives the protein CASSALRTGRNTEAFF.

In its sample, this clonotype was seen a few times. The gene calls are TRBV27 and TRBJ1-5; D is ambiguous. V lost 5 bases and J 11 bases, leaving 19 bases between the germline ends. The V gene's germline CDR1 is MNHEY and CDR2 SMNVEV (reference sequence). There are 14 residues in the CDR3. CDR3 amino acids: CASSLPLSVGSQHF. CDR3 DNA sequence: TGTGCCAGCAGTCTGCCTCTCAGTGTCGGATCCCAGCATTTT.

The chain is built from TRBV5-1 and TRBJ2-7, with TRBD2 matching 9 bases. V shed 2 bases, J shed 2 bases, and the junction held 2 bases outside the gene matches. Germline values: CDR1 SGHRS, CDR2 YFSETQ. The CDR3 is 14 residues long. The CDR3 is CASSFGLATYEQYF. The CDR3 nucleotides read TGCGCCAGCAGCTTTGGACTAGCGACCTACGAGCAGTACTTC.

The table lists this clonotype with a few counts. The V gene is TRBV27, the J gene TRBJ2-1; 12 bases fit TRBD2. The germline CDR1 and CDR2 sequences are MNHEY and SMNVEV (reference sequence). The CDR3 is 18 residues long. V shed 3 bases, J shed 8 bases, and the junction held 14 bases outside the gene matches. CDR3 in DNA: TGTGCCAGCAGTTTTTCCCCTTTTGGACTAGCGGGATCCTATGAGCAGTTCTTC. It encodes CASSFSPFGLAGSYEQFF.

V is TRBV29-1 and J is TRBJ2-7, with D possibly TRBD1 on 6 matching bases. Trimming took 5 bases from V and 2 from J, leaving 16 bases between them. There are 14 residues in the CDR3. The germline V gene has CDR1 SQVTM and CDR2 ANQGSEA. As DNA, the CDR3 is TGCAGCGTTTCAACCCCGGACAGAGCCTACGAGCAGTACTTC. This codes for CSVSTPDRAYEQYF.

The chain couples TRBV2 to TRBJ2-3; 13 bases fit TRBD2. V was clipped by 10 bases and J by 4 bases; unmatched bases: 14. Germline V CDR1 and CDR2: SNHLY, FYNNEI. CDR3 length equals 17 residues. CDR3 sequence reads: CATSFPGLAGRSDTQYF. As DNA, the CDR3 is TGTGCCACCAGCTTCCCGGGACTAGCGGGAAGGTCAGATACGCAGTATTTT.

The rearrangement joins TRBV5-1 to TRBJ2-7; 9 nucleotides line up with TRBD1. Germline V CDR1 and CDR2: SGHRS, YFSETQ. The trim removed 2 bases at V and 6 bases at J, leaving 6 bases unmatched. The CDR3 spans 14 residues. CDR3 bases: TGCGCCAGCAGCTTTACGGGACAGGGAACCGAGCAGTACTTC. It codes for CASSFTGQGTEQYF.